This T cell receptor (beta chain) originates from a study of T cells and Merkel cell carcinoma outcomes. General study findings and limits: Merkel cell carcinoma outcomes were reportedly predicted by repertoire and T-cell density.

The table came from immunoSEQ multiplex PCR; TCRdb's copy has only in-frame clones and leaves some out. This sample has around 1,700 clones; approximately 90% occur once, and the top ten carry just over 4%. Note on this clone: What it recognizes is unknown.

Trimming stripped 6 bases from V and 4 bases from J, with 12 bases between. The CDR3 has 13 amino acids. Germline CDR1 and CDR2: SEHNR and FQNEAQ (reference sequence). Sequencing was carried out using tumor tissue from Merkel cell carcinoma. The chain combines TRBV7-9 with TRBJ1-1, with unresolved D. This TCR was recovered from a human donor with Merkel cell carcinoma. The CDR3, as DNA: TGTGCCAGCAGTCCCACGGAGGGCACTGAAGCTTTCTTT. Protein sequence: CASSPTEGTEAFF. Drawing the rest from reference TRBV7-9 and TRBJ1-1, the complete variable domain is DTGVSQNPRHKITKRGQNVTFRCDPISEHNRLYWYRQTLGQGPEFLTYFQNEAQLEKSRLLSDRFSAERPKGSFSTLEIQRTEQGDSAMYLCASSPTEGTEAFFGQGTRLTVV.